This TCR beta chain comes out of a study of early T cells in non-severe SARS-CoV-2 infection. This clonotype has at least ten counts. Trimming pared 6 bases from V and 7 bases from J, leaving 19 bases between. CDR1 and CDR2 from the germline V gene are SEHNR and FQNEAQ (reference sequence). The CDR3 sequence is 14 residues long. MiXCR, run by TCRdb on the 5' RACE reads, gives a single entry per CDR3 protein. The table records tens of thousands of distinct CDR3 sequences, roughly 9% of them present only once. The TCR originated in an adult who was a healthcare worker with PCR-confirmed SARS-CoV-2 infection or an uninfected control (not recorded which). The chain is built from TRBV7-9 and TRBJ2-7; D is uncertain. Material: whole blood, obtained at baseline. CDR3 sequence reads: CASSLAGPVVEQYF. The CDR3 bases are TGTGCCAGCAGTCTGGCCGGGCCGGTCGTTGAGCAGTACTTC. Looking up the rest from reference TRBV7-9 and TRBJ2-7 gives the full variable domain: DTGVSQNPRHKITKRGQNVTFRCDPISEHNRLYWYRQTLGQGPEFLTYFQNEAQLEKSRLLSDRFSAERPKGSFSTLEIQRTEQGDSAMYLCASSLAGPVVEQYFGPGTRLTVT.